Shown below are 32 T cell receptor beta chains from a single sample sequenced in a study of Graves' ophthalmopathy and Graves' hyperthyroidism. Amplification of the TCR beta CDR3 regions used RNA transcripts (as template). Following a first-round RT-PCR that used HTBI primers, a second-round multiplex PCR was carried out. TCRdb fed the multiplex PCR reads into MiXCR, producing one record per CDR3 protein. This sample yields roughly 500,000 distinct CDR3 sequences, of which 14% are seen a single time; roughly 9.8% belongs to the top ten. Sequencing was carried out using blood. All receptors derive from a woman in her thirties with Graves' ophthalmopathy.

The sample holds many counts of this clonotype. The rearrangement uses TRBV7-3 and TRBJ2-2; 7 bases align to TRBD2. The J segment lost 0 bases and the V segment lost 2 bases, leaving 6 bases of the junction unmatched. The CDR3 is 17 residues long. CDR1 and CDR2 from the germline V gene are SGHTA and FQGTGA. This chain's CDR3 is CASSLRGSRPNTGELFF. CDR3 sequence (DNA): TGTGCCAGCAGCTTACGCGGGAGTCGCCCGAACACCGGGGAGCTGTTTTTT.

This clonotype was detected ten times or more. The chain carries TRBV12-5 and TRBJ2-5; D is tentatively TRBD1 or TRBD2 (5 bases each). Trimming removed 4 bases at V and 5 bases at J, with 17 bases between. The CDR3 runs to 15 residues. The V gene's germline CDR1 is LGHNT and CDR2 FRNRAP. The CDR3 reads CASGWAGTDGETQYF. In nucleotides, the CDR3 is TGTGCTAGTGGTTGGGCAGGGACGGATGGTGAGACCCAGTACTTC.

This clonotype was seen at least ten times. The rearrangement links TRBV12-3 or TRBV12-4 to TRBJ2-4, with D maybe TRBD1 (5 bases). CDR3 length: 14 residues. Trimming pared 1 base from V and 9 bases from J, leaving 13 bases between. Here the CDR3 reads CASSLVPGLSIQYF. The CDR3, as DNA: TGTGCCAGCAGTTTAGTTCCAGGGCTGAGCATTCAGTACTTC.

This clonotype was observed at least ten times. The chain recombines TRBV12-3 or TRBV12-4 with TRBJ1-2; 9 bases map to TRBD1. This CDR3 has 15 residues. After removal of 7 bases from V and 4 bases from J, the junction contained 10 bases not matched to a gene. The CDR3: CASTVTGGAAYGYTF. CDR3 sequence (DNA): TGTGCCAGCACCGTAACAGGGGGCGCAGCCTATGGCTACACCTTC.

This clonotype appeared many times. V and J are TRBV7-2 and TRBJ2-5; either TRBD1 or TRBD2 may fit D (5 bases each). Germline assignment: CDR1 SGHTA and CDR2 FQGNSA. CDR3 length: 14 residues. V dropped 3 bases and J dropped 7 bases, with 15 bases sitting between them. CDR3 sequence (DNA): TGTGCCAGCAGCTTCCGGGACCCCGTGGGGACCCAGTACTTC. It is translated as CASSFRDPVGTQYF.

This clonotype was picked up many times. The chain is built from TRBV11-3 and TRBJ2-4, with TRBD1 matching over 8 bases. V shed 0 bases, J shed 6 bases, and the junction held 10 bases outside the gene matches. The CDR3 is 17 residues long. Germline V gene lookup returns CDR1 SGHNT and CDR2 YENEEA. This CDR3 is CASSLDPLAGGVNIQYF. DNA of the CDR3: TGTGCCAGCAGCTTAGACCCCCTCGCAGGGGGCGTAAACATTCAGTACTTC.

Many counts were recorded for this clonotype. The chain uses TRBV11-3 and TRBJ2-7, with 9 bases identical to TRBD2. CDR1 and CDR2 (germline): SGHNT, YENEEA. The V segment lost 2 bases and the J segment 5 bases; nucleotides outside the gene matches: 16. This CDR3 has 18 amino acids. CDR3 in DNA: TGTGCCAGCAGCTTACCCGCAAATAGCGGGAGTCAAGAAAACGAGCAGTACTTC. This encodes CASSLPANSGSQENEQYF.

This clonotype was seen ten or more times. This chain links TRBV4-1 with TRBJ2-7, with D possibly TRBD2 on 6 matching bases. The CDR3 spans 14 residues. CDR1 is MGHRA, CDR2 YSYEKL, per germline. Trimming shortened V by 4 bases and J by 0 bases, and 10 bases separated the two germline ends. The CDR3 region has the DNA TGCGCCAGCAGCCGGGGACTTGACTCCTACGAGCAGTACTTC. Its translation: CASSRGLDSYEQYF.

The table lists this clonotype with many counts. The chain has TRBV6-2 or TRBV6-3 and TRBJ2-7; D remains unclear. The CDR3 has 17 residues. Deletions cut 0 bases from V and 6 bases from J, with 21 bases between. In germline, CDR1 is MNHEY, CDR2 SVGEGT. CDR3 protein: CASSYSKGTHQALEQYF. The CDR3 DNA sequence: TGTGCCAGCAGTTACTCCAAGGGAACCCATCAGGCCCTCGAGCAGTACTTC.

CDR3 residues: CASSSRAPETQYF. CDR3 nucleotides: TGCGCCAGCAGCTCCCGGGCCCCAGAGACCCAGTACTTC. V is TRBV5-1 and J is TRBJ2-5, with no clear D. The V gene's germline CDR1 is SGHRS and CDR2 YFSETQ. V was pared by 3 bases and J by 4 bases, with 10 bases between. CDR3 size: 13 residues.

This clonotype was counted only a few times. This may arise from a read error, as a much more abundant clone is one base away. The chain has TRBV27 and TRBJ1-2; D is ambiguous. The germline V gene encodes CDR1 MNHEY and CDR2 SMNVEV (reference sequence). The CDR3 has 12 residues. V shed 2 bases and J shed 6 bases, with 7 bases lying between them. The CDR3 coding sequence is TGTGCCAGCAGTTTACCGGGGAATGGCTACACCTTC. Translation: CASSLPGNGYTF.

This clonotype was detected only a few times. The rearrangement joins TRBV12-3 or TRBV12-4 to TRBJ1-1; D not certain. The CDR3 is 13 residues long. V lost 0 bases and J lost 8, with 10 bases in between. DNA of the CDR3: TGTGCCAGCAGTTTAGCCCTCGGACTGGAAGCTTTCTTT. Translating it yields CASSLALGLEAFF.

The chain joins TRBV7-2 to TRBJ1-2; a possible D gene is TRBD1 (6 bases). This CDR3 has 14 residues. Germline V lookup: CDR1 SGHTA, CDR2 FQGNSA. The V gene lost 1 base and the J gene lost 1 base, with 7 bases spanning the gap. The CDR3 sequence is CASSLGTVNYGYTF. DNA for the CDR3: TGTGCCAGCAGCTTAGGGACAGTTAACTATGGCTACACCTTC.

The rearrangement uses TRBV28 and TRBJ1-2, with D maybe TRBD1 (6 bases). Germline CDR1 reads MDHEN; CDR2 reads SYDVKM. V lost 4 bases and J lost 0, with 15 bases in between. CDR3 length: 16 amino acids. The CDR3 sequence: CASSSLGTHTNYGYTF. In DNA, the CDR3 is TGTGCCAGCAGTTCGCTGGGGACACACACTAACTATGGCTACACCTTC.

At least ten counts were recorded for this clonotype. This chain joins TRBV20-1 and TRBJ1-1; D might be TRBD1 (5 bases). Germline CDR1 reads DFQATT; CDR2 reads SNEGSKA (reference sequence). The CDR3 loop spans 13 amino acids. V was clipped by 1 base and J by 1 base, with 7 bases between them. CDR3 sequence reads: CSARGDRNTEAFF. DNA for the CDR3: TGCAGTGCTAGAGGAGACAGGAACACTGAAGCTTTCTTT.

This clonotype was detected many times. This chain's CDR3 is CASSQGLVMVDYGYTF. The CDR3 DNA sequence: TGTGCCAGCAGCCAGGGCCTGGTTATGGTGGACTATGGCTACACCTTC. The V and J genes are TRBV28 and TRBJ1-2; tentative D call: TRBD1 (5 bases). Between the trimmed V and J ends, which lost 6 bases and 3 bases, there was a span of 20 bases. CDR3 length: 16 residues. CDR1 and CDR2 (germline): MDHEN, SYDVKM.

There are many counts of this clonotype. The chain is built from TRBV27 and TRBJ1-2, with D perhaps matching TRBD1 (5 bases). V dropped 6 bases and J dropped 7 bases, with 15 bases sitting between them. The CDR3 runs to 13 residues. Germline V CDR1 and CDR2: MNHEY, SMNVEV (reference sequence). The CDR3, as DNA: TGTGCCAGCAGATCAGGGTCCCTGGTTGGCTACACCTTC. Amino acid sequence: CASRSGSLVGYTF.

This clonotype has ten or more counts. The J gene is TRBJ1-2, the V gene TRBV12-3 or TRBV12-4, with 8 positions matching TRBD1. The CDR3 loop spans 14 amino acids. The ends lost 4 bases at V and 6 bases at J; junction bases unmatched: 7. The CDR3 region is CASSSRGLKDGYTF. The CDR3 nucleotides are TGTGCCAGCAGTTCCAGGGGGCTTAAGGATGGCTACACCTTC.

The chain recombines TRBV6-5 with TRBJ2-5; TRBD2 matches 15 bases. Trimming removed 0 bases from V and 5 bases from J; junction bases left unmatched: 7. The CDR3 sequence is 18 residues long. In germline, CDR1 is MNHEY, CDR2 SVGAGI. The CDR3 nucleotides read TGTGCCAGCAGTTACTCGCCCGGACTAGCGGGGGGGTCGGAGACCCAGTACTTC. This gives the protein CASSYSPGLAGGSETQYF.

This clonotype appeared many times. In DNA form, the CDR3 reads TGTGCCAGCAGCCGTCCCGGGACAGGGGTGTCAGAGACCCAGTACTTC. Amino acid sequence: CASSRPGTGVSETQYF. The chain links TRBV11-2 to TRBJ2-5; 10 bases match TRBD1. The CDR3 extends over 16 amino acids. J gave up 4 bases and V 5 bases, and 10 bases lay outside the gene matches. Germline V gene data show CDR1 as SGHAT and CDR2 as FQNNGV.

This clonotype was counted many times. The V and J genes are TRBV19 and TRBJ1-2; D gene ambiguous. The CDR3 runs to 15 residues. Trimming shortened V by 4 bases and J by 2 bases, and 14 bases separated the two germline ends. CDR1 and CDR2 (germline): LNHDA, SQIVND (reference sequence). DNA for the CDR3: TGTGCCAGTAGTAGAGGGCTCGTCAGGAACTATGGCTACACCTTC. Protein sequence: CASSRGLVRNYGYTF.

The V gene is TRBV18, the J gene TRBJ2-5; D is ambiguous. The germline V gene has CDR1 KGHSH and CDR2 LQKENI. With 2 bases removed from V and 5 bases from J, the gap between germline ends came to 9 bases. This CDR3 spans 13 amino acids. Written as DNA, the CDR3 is TGTGCCAGCTCACCAATACAGAGCGAGACCCAGTACTTC. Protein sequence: CASSPIQSETQYF.

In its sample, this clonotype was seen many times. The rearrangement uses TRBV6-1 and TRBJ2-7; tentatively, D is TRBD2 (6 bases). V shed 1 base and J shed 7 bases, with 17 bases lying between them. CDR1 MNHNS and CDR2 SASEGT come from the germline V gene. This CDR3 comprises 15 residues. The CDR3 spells CASSEVRDGGFEQYF. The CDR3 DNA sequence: TGTGCCAGCAGTGAAGTCCGGGACGGGGGATTTGAGCAGTACTTC.

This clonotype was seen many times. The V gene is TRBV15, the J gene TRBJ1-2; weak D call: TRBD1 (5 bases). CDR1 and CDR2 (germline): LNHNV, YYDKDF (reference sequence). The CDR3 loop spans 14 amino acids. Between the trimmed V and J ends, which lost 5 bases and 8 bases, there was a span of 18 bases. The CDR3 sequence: CATSQRRDRGGYTF. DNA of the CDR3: TGTGCCACCAGCCAACGAAGGGACCGAGGGGGCTACACCTTC.

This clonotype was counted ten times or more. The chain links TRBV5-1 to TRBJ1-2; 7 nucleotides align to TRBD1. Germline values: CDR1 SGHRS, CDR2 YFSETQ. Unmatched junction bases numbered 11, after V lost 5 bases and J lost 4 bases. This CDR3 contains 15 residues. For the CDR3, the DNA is TGCGCCAGCAGGTCCAACCGGGACAGTTCCTATGGCTACACCTTC. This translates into CASRSNRDSSYGYTF.

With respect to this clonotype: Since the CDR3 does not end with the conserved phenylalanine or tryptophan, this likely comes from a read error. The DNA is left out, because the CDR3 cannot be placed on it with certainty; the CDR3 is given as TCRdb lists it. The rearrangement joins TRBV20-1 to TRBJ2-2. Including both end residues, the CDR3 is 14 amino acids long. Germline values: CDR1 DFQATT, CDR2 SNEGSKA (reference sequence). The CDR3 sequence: CSAERGPNTGELLL.

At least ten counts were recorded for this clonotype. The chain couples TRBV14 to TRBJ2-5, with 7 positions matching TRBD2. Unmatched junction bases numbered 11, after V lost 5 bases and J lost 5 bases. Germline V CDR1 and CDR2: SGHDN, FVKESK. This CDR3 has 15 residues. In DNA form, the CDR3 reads TGTGCCAGCAGCGAGAGGGACTACGCCTGGGAGACCCAGTACTTC. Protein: CASSERDYAWETQYF.

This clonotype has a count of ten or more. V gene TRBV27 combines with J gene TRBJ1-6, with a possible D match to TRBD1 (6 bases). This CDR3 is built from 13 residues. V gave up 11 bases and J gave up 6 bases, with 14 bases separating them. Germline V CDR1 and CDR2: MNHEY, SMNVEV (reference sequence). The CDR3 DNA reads TGTGCCGCCGCCCAGGGGCGTAATTCACCCCTCCACTTT. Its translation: CAAAQGRNSPLHF.

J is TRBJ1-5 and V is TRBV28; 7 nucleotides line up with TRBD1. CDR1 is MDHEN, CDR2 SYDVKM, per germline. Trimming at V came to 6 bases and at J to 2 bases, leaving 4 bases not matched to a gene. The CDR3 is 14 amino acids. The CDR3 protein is CASSTGAGNQPQHF. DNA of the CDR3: TGTGCCAGCAGCACAGGGGCAGGCAATCAGCCCCAGCATTTT.

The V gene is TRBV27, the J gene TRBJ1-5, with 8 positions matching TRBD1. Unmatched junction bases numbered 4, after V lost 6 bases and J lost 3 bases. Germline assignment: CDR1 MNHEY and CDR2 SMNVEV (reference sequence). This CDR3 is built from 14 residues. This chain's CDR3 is CASSQGAPNQPQHF. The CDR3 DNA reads TGTGCCAGCAGCCAGGGGGCTCCCAATCAGCCCCAGCATTTT.

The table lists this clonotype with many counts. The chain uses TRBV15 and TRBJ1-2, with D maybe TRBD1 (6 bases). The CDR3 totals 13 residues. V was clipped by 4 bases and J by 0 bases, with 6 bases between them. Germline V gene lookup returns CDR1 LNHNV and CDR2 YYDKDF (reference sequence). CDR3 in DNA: TGTGCCACCAGCAACAGGGCTAACTATGGCTACACCTTC. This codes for CATSNRANYGYTF.

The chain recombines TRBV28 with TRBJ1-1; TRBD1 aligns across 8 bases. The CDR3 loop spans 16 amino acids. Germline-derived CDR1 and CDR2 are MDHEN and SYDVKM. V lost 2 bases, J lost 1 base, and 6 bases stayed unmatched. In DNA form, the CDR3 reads TGTGCCAGCAGTTTAGGGCAGGGGGCAACGAACACTGAAGCTTTCTTT. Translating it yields CASSLGQGATNTEAFF. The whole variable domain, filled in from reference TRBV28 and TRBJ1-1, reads DVKVTQSSRYLVKRTGEKVFLECVQDMDHENMFWYRQDPGLGLRLIYFSYDVKMKEKGDIPEGYSVSREKKERFSLILESASTNQTSMYLCASSLGQGATNTEAFFGQGTRLTVV.